The next 6 T cell receptor beta chains were all read from a single sample in a study of blood T cell repertoires in COVID-19. The data were produced by immunoSEQ multiplex PCR, yet TCRdb's version contains in-frame clones alone and is incomplete. The sample contains 180,000 or so clones, under 90% of which appear only once. Material: peripheral blood. The receptors derive from a woman aged 70-85 years with COVID-19, enrolled during active disease.

The chain has TRBV28 and TRBJ2-1, with TRBD1 matching 7 bases. V shed 4 bases, J shed 5 bases, and the junction held 11 bases outside the gene matches. Per germline, CDR1 MDHEN and CDR2 SYDVKM. The CDR3 runs to 16 residues. The CDR3 nucleotides are TGTGCCAGCAGTTCTACCTACAGGGGATGGGACAATGAGCAGTTCTTC. It codes for CASSSTYRGWDNEQFF.

The CDR3 protein is CASSTFGTGITAGPQHF. The CDR3 bases are TGTGCCAGCAGTACATTTGGGACAGGCATCACCGCGGGGCCCCAGCATTTT. The V and J genes are TRBV28 and TRBJ1-5, with 8 bases aligning to TRBD1. Germline loops: CDR1 MDHEN, CDR2 SYDVKM. The CDR3 covers 17 residues. Germline trimming cut 5 bases from V and 9 bases from J; bases unmatched to any gene: 18.

This clone has just one count. The J gene is TRBJ1-2, the V gene TRBV19; possible D gene TRBD1, 5 bases. The CDR3 runs to 15 residues. V lost 7 bases and J lost 4, with 19 bases in between. The germline gives CDR1 LNHDA, CDR2 SQIVND (reference sequence). The CDR3 nucleotides read TGTGCCAGTAAACCCGGGAACCTCGGGGGCTATGGCTACACCTTC. This encodes CASKPGNLGGYGYTF. Based on the CDR3 plus reference TRBV19 and TRBJ1-2, the full variable domain is DGGITQSPKYLFRKEGQNVTLSCEQNLNHDAMYWYRQDPGQGLRLIYYSQIVNDFQKGDIAEGYSVSREKKESFPLTVTSAQKNPTAFYLCASKPGNLGGYGYTFGSGTRLTVV.

V is TRBV18 and J is TRBJ2-3; 8 bases line up with TRBD2. This CDR3 contains 13 residues. Germline V CDR1 and CDR2: KGHSH, LQKENI. J gave up 6 bases and V 6 bases, and 5 bases lay outside the gene matches. Here the CDR3 DNA reads TGTGCCAGCTCCGGGACTAGTACTGATACGCAGTATTTT. This sequence encodes CASSGTSTDTQYF.

This chain joins TRBV4-1 and TRBJ2-3; 7 nucleotides agree with TRBD1. In germline, CDR1 is MGHRA, CDR2 YSYEKL. The CDR3 is 14 residues long. The ends lost 4 bases at V and 2 bases at J; junction bases unmatched: 3. The CDR3 bases are TGCGCCAGCAGCCTGGACAGGTTCACAGATACGCAGTATTTT. This codes for CASSLDRFTDTQYF.

The chain couples TRBV7-2 to TRBJ2-7, with 10 bases fitting TRBD2. J gave up 3 bases and V 7 bases, and 6 bases lay outside the gene matches. This CDR3 is 14 amino acids long. CDR1 is SGHTA and CDR2 is FQGNSA in the germline V gene. The CDR3 here is CASTALAGIYEQYF. The DNA for the CDR3 is TGTGCCAGCACCGCACTAGCGGGAATCTACGAGCAGTACTTC.